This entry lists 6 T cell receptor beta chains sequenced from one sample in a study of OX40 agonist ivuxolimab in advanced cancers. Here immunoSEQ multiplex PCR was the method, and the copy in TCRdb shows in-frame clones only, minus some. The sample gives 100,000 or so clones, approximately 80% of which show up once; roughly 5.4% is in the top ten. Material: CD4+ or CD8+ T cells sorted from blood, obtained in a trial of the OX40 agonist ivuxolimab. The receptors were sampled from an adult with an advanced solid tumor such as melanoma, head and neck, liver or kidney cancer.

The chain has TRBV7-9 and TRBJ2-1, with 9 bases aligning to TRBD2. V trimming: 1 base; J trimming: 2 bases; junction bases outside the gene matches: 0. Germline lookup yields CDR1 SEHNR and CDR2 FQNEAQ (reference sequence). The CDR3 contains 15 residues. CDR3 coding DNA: TGTGCCAGCAGCTTAGTAGCGGGGGCCTACAATGAGCAGTTCTTC. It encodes CASSLVAGAYNEQFF.

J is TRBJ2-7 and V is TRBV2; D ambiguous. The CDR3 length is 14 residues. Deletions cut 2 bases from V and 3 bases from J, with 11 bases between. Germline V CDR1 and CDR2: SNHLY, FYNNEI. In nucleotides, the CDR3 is TGTGCCAGCAGTGAAACTCGCTCCCTCTACGAGCAGTACTTC. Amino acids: CASSETRSLYEQYF.

The CDR3 protein is CASSLRGPTDTQYF. In nucleotides, the CDR3 is TGCGCCAGCAGCTTGCGGGGCCCCACAGATACGCAGTATTTT. This chain joins TRBV5-1 and TRBJ2-3; D tentatively reads TRBD1 or TRBD2 (5 bases each). The CDR3 extends over 14 amino acids. Germline-derived CDR1 and CDR2 are SGHRS and YFSETQ. Trimming shortened V by 1 base and J by 2 bases, and 8 bases separated the two germline ends.

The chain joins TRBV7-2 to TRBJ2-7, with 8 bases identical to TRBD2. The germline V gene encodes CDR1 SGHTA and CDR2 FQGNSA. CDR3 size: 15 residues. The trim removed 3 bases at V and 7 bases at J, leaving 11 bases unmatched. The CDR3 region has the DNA TGTGCCAGCAGCTTTAGCGGGACACCCGGCGGAGAGCAGTACTTC. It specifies CASSFSGTPGGEQYF.

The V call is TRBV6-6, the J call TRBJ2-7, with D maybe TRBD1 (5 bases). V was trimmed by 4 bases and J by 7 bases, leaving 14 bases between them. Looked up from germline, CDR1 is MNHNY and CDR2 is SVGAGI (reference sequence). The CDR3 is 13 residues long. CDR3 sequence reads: CASSSGIRWEQYF. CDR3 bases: TGTGCCAGCAGTTCAGGGATCCGGTGGGAGCAGTACTTC.

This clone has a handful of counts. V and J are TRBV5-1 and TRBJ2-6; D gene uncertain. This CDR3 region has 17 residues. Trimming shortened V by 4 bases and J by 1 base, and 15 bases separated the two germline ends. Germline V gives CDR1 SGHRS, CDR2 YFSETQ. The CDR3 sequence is CASSHASSGSGANVLTF. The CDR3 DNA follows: TGCGCCAGCAGCCACGCTTCGAGTGGGTCTGGGGCCAACGTCCTGACTTTC.